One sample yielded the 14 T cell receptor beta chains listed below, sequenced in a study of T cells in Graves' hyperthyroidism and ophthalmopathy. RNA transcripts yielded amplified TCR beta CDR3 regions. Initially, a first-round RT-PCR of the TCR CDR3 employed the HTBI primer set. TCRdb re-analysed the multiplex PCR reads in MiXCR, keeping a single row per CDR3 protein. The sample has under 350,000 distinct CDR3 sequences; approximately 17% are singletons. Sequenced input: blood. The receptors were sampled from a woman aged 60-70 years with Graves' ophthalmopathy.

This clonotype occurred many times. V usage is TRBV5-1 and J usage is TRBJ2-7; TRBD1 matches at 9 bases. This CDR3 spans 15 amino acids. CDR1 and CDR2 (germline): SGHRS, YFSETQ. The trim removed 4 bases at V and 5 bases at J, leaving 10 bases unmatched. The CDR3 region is CASSKRDREGDEQYF. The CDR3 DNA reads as TGCGCCAGCAGCAAAAGGGACAGGGAAGGCGACGAGCAGTACTTC.

CDR3 residues: CASSPGPDNYGYTF. For the CDR3, the DNA is TGTGCCAGCAGCCCGGGACCGGATAACTATGGCTACACCTTC. The V gene is TRBV7-8, the J gene TRBJ1-2; possibly TRBD1 for D (5 bases). CDR1 is SGHVS and CDR2 is FQNEAQ in the germline V gene. The CDR3 extends over 14 amino acids. V dropped 5 bases and J dropped 1 base, with 11 bases sitting between them.

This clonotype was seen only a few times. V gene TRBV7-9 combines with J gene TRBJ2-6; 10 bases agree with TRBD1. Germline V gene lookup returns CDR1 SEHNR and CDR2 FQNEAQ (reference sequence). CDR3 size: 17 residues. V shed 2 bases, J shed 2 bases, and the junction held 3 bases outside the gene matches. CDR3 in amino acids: CASSLPGQGTGANVLTF. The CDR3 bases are TGTGCCAGCAGCTTACCGGGACAGGGGACTGGGGCCAACGTCCTGACTTTC.

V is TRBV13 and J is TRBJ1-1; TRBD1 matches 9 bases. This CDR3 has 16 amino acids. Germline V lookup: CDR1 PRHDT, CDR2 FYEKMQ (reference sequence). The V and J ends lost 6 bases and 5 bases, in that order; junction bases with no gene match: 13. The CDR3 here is CASSQTEGQGNTEAFF. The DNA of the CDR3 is TGTGCCAGCAGTCAAACTGAGGGACAGGGAAATACTGAAGCTTTCTTT.

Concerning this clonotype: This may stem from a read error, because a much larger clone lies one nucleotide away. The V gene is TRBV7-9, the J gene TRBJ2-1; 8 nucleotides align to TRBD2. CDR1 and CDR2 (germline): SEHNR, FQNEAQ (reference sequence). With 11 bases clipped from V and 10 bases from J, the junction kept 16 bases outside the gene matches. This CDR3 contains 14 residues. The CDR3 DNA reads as TGTGCCGGTACGCAACTAGCGGATTTGGGAGAGCAGTTCTTC. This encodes CAGTQLADLGEQFF.

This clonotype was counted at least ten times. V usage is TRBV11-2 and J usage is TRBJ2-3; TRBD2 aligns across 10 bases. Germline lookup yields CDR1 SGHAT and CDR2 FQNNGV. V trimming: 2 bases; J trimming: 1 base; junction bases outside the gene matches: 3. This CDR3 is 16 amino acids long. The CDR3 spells CASSLLAGAGTDTQYF. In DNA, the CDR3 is TGTGCCAGCAGCTTACTAGCGGGGGCAGGCACAGATACGCAGTATTTT.

DNA for the CDR3: TGTGCCAGCAGTTTGTGGGTCGATGGGTACCCCTACGAGCAGTACTTC. Protein product: CASSLWVDGYPYEQYF. The rearrangement uses TRBV27 and TRBJ2-7; D gene ambiguous. This CDR3 has 16 residues. Germline CDR1 MNHEY, CDR2 SMNVEV (reference sequence). Trimming left V 3 bases short and J 2 bases short, with 17 bases between.

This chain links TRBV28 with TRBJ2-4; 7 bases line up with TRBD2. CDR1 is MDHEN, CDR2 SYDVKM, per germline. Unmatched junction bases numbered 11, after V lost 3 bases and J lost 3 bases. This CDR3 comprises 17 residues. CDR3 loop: CASSLVVAGDGKNIQYF. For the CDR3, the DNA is TGTGCCAGCAGTTTGGTAGTGGCGGGAGATGGCAAAAACATTCAGTACTTC.

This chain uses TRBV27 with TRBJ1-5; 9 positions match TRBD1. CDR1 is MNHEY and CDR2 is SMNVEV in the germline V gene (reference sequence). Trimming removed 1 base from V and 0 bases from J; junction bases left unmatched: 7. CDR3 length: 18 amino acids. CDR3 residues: CASSLLAGQGPSNQPQHF. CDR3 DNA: TGTGCCAGCAGTTTATTGGCCGGACAGGGGCCTAGCAATCAGCCCCAGCATTTT.

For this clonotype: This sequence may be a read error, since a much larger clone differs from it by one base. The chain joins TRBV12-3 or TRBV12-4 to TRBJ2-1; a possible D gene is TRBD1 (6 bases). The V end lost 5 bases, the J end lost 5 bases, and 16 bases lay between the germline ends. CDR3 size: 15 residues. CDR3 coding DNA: TGTGCCAGCAGTGCCCTATGGGGGCAGAACAATGAGCAGTTCTTC. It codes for CASSALWGQNNEQFF.

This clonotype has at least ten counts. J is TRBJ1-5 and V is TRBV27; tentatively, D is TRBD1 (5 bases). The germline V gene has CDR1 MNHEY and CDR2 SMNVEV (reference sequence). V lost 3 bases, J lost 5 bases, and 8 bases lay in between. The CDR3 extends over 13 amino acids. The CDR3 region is CASSFGGDQPQHF. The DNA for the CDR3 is TGTGCCAGCAGTTTCGGGGGGGATCAGCCCCAGCATTTT.

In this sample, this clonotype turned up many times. The chain's CDR3 is CASSPEQGPYEQYF. The CDR3 nucleotides are TGTGCCAGCAGCCCGGAACAGGGTCCCTACGAGCAGTACTTC. The rearrangement links TRBV11-2 to TRBJ2-7; D may be TRBD1 (6 bases). Trimming cost V 5 bases and J 2 bases, with 13 bases left between them. From germline, CDR1 is SGHAT and CDR2 FQNNGV. The CDR3 has 14 amino acids.

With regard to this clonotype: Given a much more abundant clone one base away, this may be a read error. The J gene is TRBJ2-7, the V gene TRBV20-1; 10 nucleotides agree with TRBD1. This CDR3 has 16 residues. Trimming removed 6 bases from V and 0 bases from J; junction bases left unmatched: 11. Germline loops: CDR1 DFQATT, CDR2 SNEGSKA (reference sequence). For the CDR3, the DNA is TGCAGTGCAGAACAGGACAGGGGGGTGAGCTCCTACGAGCAGTACTTC. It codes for CSAEQDRGVSSYEQYF.

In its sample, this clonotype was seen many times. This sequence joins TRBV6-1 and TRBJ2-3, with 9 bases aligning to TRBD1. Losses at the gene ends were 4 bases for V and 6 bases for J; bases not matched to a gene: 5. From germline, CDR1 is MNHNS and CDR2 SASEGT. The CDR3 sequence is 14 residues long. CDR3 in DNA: TGTGCCAGCAGTGGGGACAGGGACTTTGATACGCAGTATTTT. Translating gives CASSGDRDFDTQYF.